The T cell receptor (beta chain) under discussion was sequenced for a study of OX40 agonist ivuxolimab in advanced cancers. For the study at large: Patients were dosed intravenously with ivuxolimab at 0.01 to 10 mg/kg every 2 weeks. Hepatocellular carcinoma, melanoma, renal cell or head and neck cancer was diagnosed in the dose-escalation patients. Study results and caveats: Clonal expansion among partial responders at 0.1-3.0 mg/kg ranked near the lowest.

Autoimmune disease history or systemic immunosuppression barred patients. The assay was immunoSEQ multiplex PCR, and TCRdb's table has in-frame clones only and misses some. The repertoire holds about 36,000 clones, with 70% to 80% as singletons. This clone was detected a few times. Its antigen remains unknown. The sample in question was CD4+ or CD8+ T cells sorted from blood, obtained in a trial of the OX40 agonist ivuxolimab. The clonotype originates from an adult with an advanced solid tumor such as melanoma, head and neck, liver or kidney cancer.

The CDR3 DNA sequence: TGTGCCAGCAGCTTAGACAGCACAGATACGCAGTATTTT. Translation: CASSLDSTDTQYF. The V gene is TRBV7-9, the J gene TRBJ2-3, with unresolved D. The CDR3 length is 13 residues. Trimming pared 1 base from V and 0 bases from J, leaving 2 bases between. Per germline, CDR1 SEHNR and CDR2 FQNEAQ (reference sequence). Drawing the rest from reference TRBV7-9 and TRBJ2-3, the complete variable domain is DTGVSQNPRHKITKRGQNVTFRCDPISEHNRLYWYRQTLGQGPEFLTYFQNEAQLEKSRLLSDRFSAERPKGSFSTLEIQRTEQGDSAMYLCASSLDSTDTQYFGPGTRLTVL.